The following is a TCR beta chain sequence with its context. This receptor's antigen is unknown. Per-base qualities were not stored, and no clone one base away is much larger. This entry belongs to a study of T cell responses to AZD1222 COVID-19 vaccine (TCRdb year 2021). About the study as a whole: Because spike-specific TCR depth and breadth did not differ between the two schedules, AZD1222 recipients who got a second dose at roughly 4 weeks were pooled with those who got a second dose at roughly 12 weeks. Trial participants were enrolled by age into 18-55, 56-69 and 70-plus year subgroups, with around 150, 28 and 57 TCR-sequenced participants respectively. TCR sequencing was performed for about 240 trial participants, of whom about 200 were given two doses of AZD1222 and about 25 were given two doses of MenACWY control vaccine.

Via the germline V gene, CDR1 is SGDLS and CDR2 YYNGEE. The cysteine opens and the phenylalanine closes a CDR3 of 16 amino acids. CDR3 DNA is the only sequence kept; it has 48 bases, read in frame from the first base. Cut back by 0 bases and 0 bases, the V and J ends lie 11 bases apart. The time point tag for this specimen amounts to: baseline before first vaccination. The vaccinee samples were drawn from two UK trials, COV001 and COV002, one of which was a single-blind randomized controlled phase 2/3 trial testing AZD1222 (ChAdOx1 nCoV-19) in healthy adults. Trial participant PBMC samples were collected at day 0 and day 28 after the second dose for TCRbeta chain sequencing. The CDR3 regions of human TCRbeta chains were subjected to immunosequencing. Processing in the source paper ran as follows. TCRs in the repertoires were compared against a reference library of SARS-CoV-2-specific TCRs that had been generated with the MIRA antigen-specificity platform. Breadth was defined as the fraction of unique TCRs that were SARS-CoV-2-associated. Depth was defined as the fraction of total T cells that were SARS-CoV-2-associated. Using the MIRA data, each spike-specific TCR was mapped to the spike region that the TCR reacts to and placed in a CD4 or CD8 class. Log10-transformed breadth and depth values were compared by one-way ANOVA with Sidak's multiple comparisons tests. This immuneACCESS table, as held by TCRdb, lists in-frame sequences with V and J called but not all clones. Of the missing ones, under half trace to an unresolved V gene in checked studies; the others have no known cause. D and trimming come from the DNA, and the V and J calls and clone size come from that table. This sample has approximately 100,000 clones in its table, and approximately 89% of those were observed once. Roughly 4.5% of the sample is held by the ten biggest clonotypes.

Study-level results and caveats: Only 5 to 7 AZD1222 recipients were SARS-CoV-2 seropositive at baseline, limiting conclusions about previously exposed vaccinees. After two AZD1222 doses, spike-specific TCR breadth and depth were significantly higher than at day 0 and than in MenACWY recipients. Participants were mostly white British and included more females than males, and it was suggested by the authors that clonal diversity may have been underestimated. Because no samples from the day 14 peak response were available, repertoires could be characterized only after the peak T cell response. In the small 56-69-year group, the increase in depth fell short of significance, most likely because of low power. Epitopes outside the regions mutated in the B.1.351 and B.1.1.7 variants were reportedly recognized by nearly half of the unique spike-specific TCRs. The vaccine-associated CD4 TCRs covered the entire spike protein, and the dominant responses fell in regions 160-218 and 743-854.

The material sequenced was peripheral blood, taken on day 0 of AZD1222 vaccination. The chain joins TRBV9 to TRBJ2-3, with the D gene call left open. This receptor was obtained from an adult in good health. The CDR3 reads CASSVGTATSTDTQYF. The DNA sequence is as follows: TGTGCCAGCAGCGTAGGCACAGCTACTAGCACAGATACGCAGTATTTT.